This T cell receptor beta chain was recorded in a study of Graves' ophthalmopathy and Graves' hyperthyroidism. Regarding the study as a whole: The authors also found most expanded thyroid clonotypes above 0.001 frequency in blood.

With respect to this clonotype: Its antigen is not identified.

Researchers turned away patients with other autoimmune diseases, uncontrolled infections, pregnancy or lactation. Clinicians made diagnoses from clinical symptoms, serum thyroxine, TRAb, thyroid ultrasound and orbital computed tomography. J gave up 4 bases and V 6 bases, and 9 bases lay outside the gene matches. Germline V gene sequence: CDR1 MRHNA, CDR2 SNTAGT. This CDR3 has 15 amino acids. Scientists amplified the TCR beta CDR3 regions from RNA transcripts. The workflow started with a first-round RT-PCR run with HTBI primers and then moved on to a second-round multiplex PCR. TCRdb fed the multiplex PCR reads into MiXCR, producing one record per CDR3 protein. The sample yields 300,000 to 400,000 distinct CDR3 sequences, 17% seen once.

The sequence came from an adult man with Graves' ophthalmopathy. Sample: peripheral blood. The genes are TRBV6-4 and TRBJ1-1; 9 nucleotides align to TRBD1. Written as DNA, the CDR3 is TGTGCCAGCAGGACCACAGGGGGCTCGGGCACTGAAGCTTTCTTT. It encodes CASRTTGGSGTEAFF.